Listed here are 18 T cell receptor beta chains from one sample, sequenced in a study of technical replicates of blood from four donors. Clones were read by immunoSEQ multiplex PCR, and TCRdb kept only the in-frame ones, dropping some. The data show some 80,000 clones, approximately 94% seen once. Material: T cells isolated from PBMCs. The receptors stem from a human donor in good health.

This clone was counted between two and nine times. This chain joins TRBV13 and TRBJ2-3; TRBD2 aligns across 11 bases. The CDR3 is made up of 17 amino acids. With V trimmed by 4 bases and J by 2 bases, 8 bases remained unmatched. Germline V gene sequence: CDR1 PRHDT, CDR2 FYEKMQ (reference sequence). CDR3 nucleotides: TGTGCCAGCAGCTCCCCTAGCGGGAGGAAGGCCACAGATACGCAGTATTTT. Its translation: CASSSPSGRKATDTQYF.

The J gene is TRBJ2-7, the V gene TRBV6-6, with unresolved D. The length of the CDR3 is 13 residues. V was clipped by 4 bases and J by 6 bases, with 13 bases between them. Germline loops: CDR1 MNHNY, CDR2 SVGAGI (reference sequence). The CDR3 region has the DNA TGTGCCAGCAGTTCCCTGAGGCTTGCCGAGCAGTACTTC. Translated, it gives CASSSLRLAEQYF.

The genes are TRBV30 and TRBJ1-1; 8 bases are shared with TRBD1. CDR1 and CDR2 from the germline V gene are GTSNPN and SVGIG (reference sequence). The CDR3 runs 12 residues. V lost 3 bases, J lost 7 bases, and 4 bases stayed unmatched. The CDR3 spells CAWSGTGIEAFF. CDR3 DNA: TGTGCCTGGAGCGGGACAGGCATTGAAGCTTTCTTT. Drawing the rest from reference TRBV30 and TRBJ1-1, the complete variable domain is SQTIHQWPATLVQPVGSPLSLECTVEGTSNPNLYWYRQAAGRGLQLLFYSVGIGQISSEVPQNLSASRPQDRQFILSSKKLLLSDSGFYLCAWSGTGIEAFFGQGTRLTVV.

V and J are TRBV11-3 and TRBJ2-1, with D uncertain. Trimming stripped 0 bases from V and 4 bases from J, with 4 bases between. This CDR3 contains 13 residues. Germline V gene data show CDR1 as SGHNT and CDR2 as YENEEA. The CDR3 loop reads CASSLDYYNEQFF. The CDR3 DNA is TGTGCCAGCAGCTTAGACTATTACAATGAGCAGTTCTTC. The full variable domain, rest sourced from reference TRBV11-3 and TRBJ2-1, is EAGVVQSPRYKIIEKKQPVAFWCNPISGHNTLYWYLQNLGQGPELLIRYENEEAVDDSQLPKDRFSAERLKGVDSTLKIQPAELGDSAVYLCASSLDYYNEQFFGPGTRLTVL.

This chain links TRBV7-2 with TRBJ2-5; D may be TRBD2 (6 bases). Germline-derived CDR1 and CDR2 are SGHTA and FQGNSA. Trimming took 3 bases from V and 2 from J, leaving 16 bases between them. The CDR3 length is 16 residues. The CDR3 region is CASSFLAGTLQETQYF. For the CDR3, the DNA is TGTGCCAGCAGCTTCCTGGCAGGGACTTTACAAGAGACCCAGTACTTC.

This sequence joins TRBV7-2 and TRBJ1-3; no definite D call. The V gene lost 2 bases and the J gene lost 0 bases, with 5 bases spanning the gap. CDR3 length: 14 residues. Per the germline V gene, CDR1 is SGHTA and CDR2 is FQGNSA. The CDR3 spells CASSLYSSGNTIYF. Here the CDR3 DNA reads TGTGCCAGCAGCTTATACAGCTCTGGAAACACCATATATTTT.

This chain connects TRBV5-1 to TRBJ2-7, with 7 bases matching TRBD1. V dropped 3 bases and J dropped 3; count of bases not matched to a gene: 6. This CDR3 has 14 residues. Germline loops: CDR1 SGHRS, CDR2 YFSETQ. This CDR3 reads CASSWSGTDYEQYF. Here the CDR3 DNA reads TGCGCCAGCAGCTGGTCCGGGACAGACTACGAGCAGTACTTC.

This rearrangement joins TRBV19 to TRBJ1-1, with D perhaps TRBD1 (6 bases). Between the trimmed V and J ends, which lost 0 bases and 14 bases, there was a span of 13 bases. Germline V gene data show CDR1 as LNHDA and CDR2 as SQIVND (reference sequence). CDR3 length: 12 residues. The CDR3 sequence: CASSIDKGGVFF. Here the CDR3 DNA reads TGTGCCAGTAGTATAGATAAAGGGGGAGTCTTCTTT.

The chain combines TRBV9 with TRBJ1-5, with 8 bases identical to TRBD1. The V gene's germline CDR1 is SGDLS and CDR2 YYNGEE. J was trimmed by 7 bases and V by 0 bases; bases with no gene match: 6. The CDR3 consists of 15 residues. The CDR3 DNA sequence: TGTGCCAGCAGCGTAGGGACAGGGTTGGGGCAGCCCCAGCATTTT. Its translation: CASSVGTGLGQPQHF.

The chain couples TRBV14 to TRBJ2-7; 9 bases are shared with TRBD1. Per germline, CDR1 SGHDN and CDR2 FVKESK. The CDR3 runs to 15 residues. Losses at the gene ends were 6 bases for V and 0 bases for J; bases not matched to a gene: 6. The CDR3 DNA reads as TGTGCCAGCAGTCAAATGGACAGGGGCTCCTACGAGCAGTACTTC. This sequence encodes CASSQMDRGSYEQYF.

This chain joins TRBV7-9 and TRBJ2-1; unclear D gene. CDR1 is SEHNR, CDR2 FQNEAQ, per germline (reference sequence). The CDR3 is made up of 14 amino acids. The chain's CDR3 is CAGLAAETYNEQFF. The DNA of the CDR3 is TGTGCTGGCCTGGCAGCTGAGACATACAATGAGCAGTTCTTC.

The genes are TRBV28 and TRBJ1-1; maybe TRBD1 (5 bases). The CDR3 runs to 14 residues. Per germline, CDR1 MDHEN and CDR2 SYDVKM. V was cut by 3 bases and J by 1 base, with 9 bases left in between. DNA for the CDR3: TGTGCCAGCAGTTTTGGGGGAGGGAACACTGAAGCTTTCTTT. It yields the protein CASSFGGGNTEAFF.

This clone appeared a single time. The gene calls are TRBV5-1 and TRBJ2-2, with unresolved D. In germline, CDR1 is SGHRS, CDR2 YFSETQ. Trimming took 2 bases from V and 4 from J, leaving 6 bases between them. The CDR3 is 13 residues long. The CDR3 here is CASSLALTGELFF. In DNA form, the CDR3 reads TGCGCCAGCAGCTTAGCACTCACCGGGGAGCTGTTTTTT.

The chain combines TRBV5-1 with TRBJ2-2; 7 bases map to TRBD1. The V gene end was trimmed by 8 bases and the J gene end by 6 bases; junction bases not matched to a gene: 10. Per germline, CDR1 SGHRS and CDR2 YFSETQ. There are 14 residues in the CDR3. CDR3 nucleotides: TGCGCCAGAAACAGGGGCCAGGGTCCCGGGGAGCTGTTTTTT. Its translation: CARNRGQGPGELFF.

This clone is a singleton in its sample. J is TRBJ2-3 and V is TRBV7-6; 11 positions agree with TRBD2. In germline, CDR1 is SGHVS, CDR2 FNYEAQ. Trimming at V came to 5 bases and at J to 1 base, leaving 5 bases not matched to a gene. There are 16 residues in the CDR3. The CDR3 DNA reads TGTGCCAGCAGCCCTAGACTAGCGGGGCGCACAGATACGCAGTATTTT. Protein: CASSPRLAGRTDTQYF. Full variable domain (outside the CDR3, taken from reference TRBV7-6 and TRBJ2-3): GAGVSQSPRYKVTKRGQDVALRCDPISGHVSLYWYRQALGQGPEFLTYFNYEAQQDKSGLPNDRFSAERPEGSISTLTIQRTEQRDSAMYRCASSPRLAGRTDTQYFGPGTRLTVL.

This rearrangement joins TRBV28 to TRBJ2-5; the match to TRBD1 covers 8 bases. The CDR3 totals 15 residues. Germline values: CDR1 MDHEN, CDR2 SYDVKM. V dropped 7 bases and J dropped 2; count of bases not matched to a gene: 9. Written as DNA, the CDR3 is TGTGCCAGCAAAATTATGGGACAGGTTCAAGAGACCCAGTACTTC. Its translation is CASKIMGQVQETQYF.

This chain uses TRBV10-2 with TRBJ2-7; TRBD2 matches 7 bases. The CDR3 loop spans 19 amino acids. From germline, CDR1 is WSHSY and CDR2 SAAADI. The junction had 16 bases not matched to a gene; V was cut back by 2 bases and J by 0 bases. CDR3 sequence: CASSEGQVVVAGFSYEQYF. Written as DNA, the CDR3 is TGCGCCAGCAGTGAGGGCCAAGTAGTTGTAGCGGGTTTCTCCTACGAGCAGTACTTC.

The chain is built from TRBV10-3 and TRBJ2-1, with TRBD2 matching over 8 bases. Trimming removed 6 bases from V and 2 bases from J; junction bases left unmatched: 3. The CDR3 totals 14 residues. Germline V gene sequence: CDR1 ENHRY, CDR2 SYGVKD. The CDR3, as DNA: TGTGCCATCAGACGGGAGGGTCCCTACAATGAGCAGTTCTTC. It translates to CAIRREGPYNEQFF.